What follows are 17 T cell receptor beta chains derived from one specimen sequenced in a study of vaccination effects on CD4 cells after COVID-19. Some clones are missing from TCRdb's copy, which holds only in-frame ones; the method was immunoSEQ multiplex PCR. Of about 46,000 clones listed, under 85% are singletons. Their cognate antigens are unknown. Sequencing followed a ViraFEST assay step that expanded antigen-specific CD4+ T cells with viral peptide pools. At the end of 10 days of culture, CD4+ T cells were isolated. It was two doses of either the BNT162b2 or mRNA-1273 vaccine that participants received. Sequencing used CD4+ T cells from PBMCs cultured with HCoV-OC43 spike peptides, obtained after COVID-19 vaccination. Described subset: HCoV-OC43 spike overlapping peptide pool stimulation. The source of these receptors is a human donor who received a COVID-19 vaccine.

Only a few counts were recorded for this clone. The chain carries TRBV20-1 and TRBJ1-1; D is unclear. Between the trimmed V and J ends, which lost 5 bases and 6 bases, there was a span of 10 bases. Germline CDR1 DFQATT, CDR2 SNEGSKA (reference sequence). This CDR3 spans 11 amino acids. The CDR3 nucleotides are TGCAGTGCTGCCCCTATGGCTGAAGCTTTCTTT. The encoded protein is CSAAPMAEAFF.

V and J are TRBV6-5 and TRBJ1-2; D not certain. This CDR3 is 14 amino acids long. V lost 6 bases to trimming and J lost 0 bases, with 11 bases between them. Germline V gives CDR1 MNHEY, CDR2 SVGAGI. The CDR3 nucleotides are TGTGCCAGCAGCACAGTCATCTCTAACTATGGCTACACCTTC. Protein product: CASSTVISNYGYTF.

This clone was seen only a few times. The V and J genes are TRBV3-1 (or the pseudogene TRBV3-2) and TRBJ2-7; D call uncertain. This CDR3 has 17 amino acids. CDR1 and CDR2 from the germline V gene are LGHDT and YNNKEL (reference sequence). The V end was cut by 0 bases, the J end by 2 bases, with 17 bases between. The CDR3: CASSQDRVGTVTYEQYF. Written as DNA, the CDR3 is TGTGCCAGCAGCCAAGATCGGGTCGGCACCGTGACCTACGAGCAGTACTTC.

The chain recombines TRBV6-5 with TRBJ1-4; TRBD1 matches at 10 bases. From germline, CDR1 is MNHEY and CDR2 SVGAGI. CDR3 length: 15 residues. V shed 8 bases and J 5 bases; nucleotides not matched to a gene: 8. The DNA of the CDR3 is TGTGCCAGCGGGGGTTGGACAGGGGGAAATGAAAAACTGTTTTTT. This gives the protein CASGGWTGGNEKLFF.

The chain recombines TRBV7-2 with TRBJ1-5, with 7 bases fitting TRBD1. Germline assignment: CDR1 SGHTA and CDR2 FQGNSA. The J segment lost 8 bases and the V segment lost 5 bases, leaving 6 bases of the junction unmatched. The CDR3 spans 13 residues. In DNA form, the CDR3 reads TGTGCCAGCAGCCAAGGGACAGTTGAGCCCCAGCATTTT. Its protein is CASSQGTVEPQHF.

The chain has TRBV6-4 and TRBJ1-2; no firm D call. This CDR3 is built from 14 residues. Trimming cost V 6 bases and J 4 bases, with 15 bases left between them. Germline V gene lookup returns CDR1 MRHNA and CDR2 SNTAGT. Here the CDR3 reads CASSDRGGSYGYTF. As DNA, the CDR3 is TGTGCCAGCAGCGACCGCGGCGGGAGCTATGGCTACACCTTC.

The J gene is TRBJ1-4, the V gene TRBV6-5, with D unclear. Germline assignment: CDR1 MNHEY and CDR2 SVGAGI. Trimming stripped 0 bases from V and 4 bases from J, with 12 bases between. The CDR3 spans 16 residues. DNA of the CDR3: TGTGCCAGCAGTTACTCGAGAGAGAAGATTAATGAAAAACTGTTTTTT. It codes for CASSYSREKINEKLFF.

The CDR3: CSGRTGGTGELFF. The CDR3, as DNA: TGCAGCGGGCGGACAGGGGGAACCGGGGAGCTGTTTTTT. The chain employs TRBV29-1 and TRBJ2-2, with 10 bases matching TRBD1. There are 13 residues in the CDR3. Germline lookup yields CDR1 SQVTM and CDR2 ANQGSEA. V lost 7 bases to trimming and J lost 5 bases; unmatched junction nucleotides: 4.

CDR3 sequence (DNA): TGTGCCAGCAGCTTACCACTAGCGGGGGCAGATACGCAGTATTTT. Its translation: CASSLPLAGADTQYF. The gene calls are TRBV13 and TRBJ2-3; TRBD2 agrees at 11 bases. From germline, CDR1 is PRHDT and CDR2 FYEKMQ (reference sequence). The CDR3 extends over 15 amino acids. The trim removed 2 bases at V and 4 bases at J, leaving 2 bases unmatched. The full variable domain, its missing parts supplied by reference TRBV13 and TRBJ2-3, is AAGVIQSPRHLIKEKRETATLKCYPIPRHDTVYWYQQGPGQDPQFLISFYEKMQSDKGSIPDRFSAQQFSDYHSELNMSSLELGDSALYFCASSLPLAGADTQYFGPGTRLTVL.

This clone was seen once. The chain has TRBV5-1 and TRBJ1-6; the match to TRBD1 covers 10 bases. The germline V gene encodes CDR1 SGHRS and CDR2 YFSETQ. The CDR3 spans 16 residues. V shed 0 bases and J 8 bases; nucleotides not matched to a gene: 5. The CDR3 coding sequence is TGCGCCAGCAGCTTGGCCAAGGGGACAGGGGATTCACCCCTCCACTTT. It specifies CASSLAKGTGDSPLHF.

CDR3 amino acids: CASSEPAGGSSGELFF. CDR3 DNA sequence: TGCGCCAGCAGTGAACCGGCGGGGGGTTCGAGCGGGGAGCTGTTTTTT. The chain uses TRBV10-2 and TRBJ2-2, with 8 bases that match TRBD2. This CDR3 comprises 16 residues. The V and J ends lost 3 bases and 7 bases, in that order; junction bases with no gene match: 10. Germline lookup yields CDR1 WSHSY and CDR2 SAAADI.

The rearrangement uses TRBV2 and TRBJ2-7; D perhaps matches TRBD1 (6 bases). Trimming took 6 bases from V and 8 from J, leaving 8 bases between them. This CDR3 contains 10 residues. CDR1 and CDR2 (germline): SNHLY, FYNNEI. This chain's CDR3 is CASSGTQQYF. The CDR3 coding sequence is TGTGCCAGCAGCGGGACACAGCAGTACTTC.

J is TRBJ2-5 and V is TRBV15; TRBD1 matches 11 bases. Germline assignment: CDR1 LNHNV and CDR2 YYDKDF (reference sequence). The CDR3 spans 15 residues. J gave up 5 bases and V 4 bases, and 6 bases lay outside the gene matches. The CDR3 sequence is CATSTGDRGGETQYF. In DNA, the CDR3 is TGTGCCACCAGCACGGGGGACAGGGGGGGGGAGACCCAGTACTTC.

This rearrangement joins TRBV27 to TRBJ2-7, with 9 nucleotides matching TRBD1. The germline gives CDR1 MNHEY, CDR2 SMNVEV (reference sequence). Unmatched junction bases numbered 11, after V lost 2 bases and J lost 0 bases. The CDR3 spans 18 residues. In DNA, the CDR3 is TGTGCCAGCAGTTTACAAGGTGCCGGGACAGGGAGCTCCTACGAGCAGTACTTC. Its translation is CASSLQGAGTGSSYEQYF.

This clone was detected a few times. The chain uses TRBV2 and TRBJ2-7; D perhaps matches TRBD2 (6 bases). The CDR3 sequence is 16 residues long. V was clipped by 6 bases and J by 5 bases, with 23 bases between them. CDR1 is SNHLY, CDR2 FYNNEI, per germline. The CDR3 sequence is CASREYRILASDEQYF. In nucleotides, the CDR3 is TGTGCCAGCAGGGAATACCGAATACTAGCCAGCGACGAGCAGTACTTC.

The chain carries TRBV7-6 and TRBJ2-3; 10 bases agree with TRBD2. CDR3 length: 16 amino acids. The germline V gene has CDR1 SGHVS and CDR2 FNYEAQ. The V segment lost 5 bases and the J segment 0 bases; nucleotides outside the gene matches: 5. The CDR3: CASSPYSGGSTDTQYF. CDR3 nucleotide sequence: TGTGCCAGCAGCCCCTATAGCGGGGGGAGCACAGATACGCAGTATTTT.

This sequence joins TRBV19 and TRBJ1-6; the match to TRBD1 covers 7 bases. V was pared by 5 bases and J by 4 bases, with 5 bases of the junction left unmatched. The CDR3 is 15 residues long. Germline-derived CDR1 and CDR2 are LNHDA and SQIVND (reference sequence). CDR3 DNA sequence: TGTGCCAGTAGTCTAAGACAGGGATATAATTCACCCCTCCACTTT. Protein: CASSLRQGYNSPLHF.